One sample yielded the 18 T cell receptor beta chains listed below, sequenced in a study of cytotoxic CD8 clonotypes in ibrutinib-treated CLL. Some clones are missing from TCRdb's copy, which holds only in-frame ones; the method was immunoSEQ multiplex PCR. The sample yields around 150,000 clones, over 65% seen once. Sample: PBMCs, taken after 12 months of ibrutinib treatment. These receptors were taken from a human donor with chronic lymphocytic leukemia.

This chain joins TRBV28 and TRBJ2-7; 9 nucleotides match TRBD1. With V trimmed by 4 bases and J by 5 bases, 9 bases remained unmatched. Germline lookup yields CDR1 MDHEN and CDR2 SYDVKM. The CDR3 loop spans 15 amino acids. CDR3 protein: CASSSPGTGQDEQYF. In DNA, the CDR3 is TGTGCCAGCAGTTCCCCCGGGACAGGGCAGGACGAGCAGTACTTC.

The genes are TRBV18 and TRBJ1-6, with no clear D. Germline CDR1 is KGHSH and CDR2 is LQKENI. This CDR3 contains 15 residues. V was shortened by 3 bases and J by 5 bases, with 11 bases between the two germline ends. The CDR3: CASSPGHVNNSPLHF. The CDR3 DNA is TGTGCCAGCTCACCTGGCCACGTAAATAATTCACCCCTCCACTTT. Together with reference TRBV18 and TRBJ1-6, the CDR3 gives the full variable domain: NAGVMQNPRHLVRRRGQEARLRCSPMKGHSHVYWYRQLPEEGLKFMVYLQKENIIDESGMPKERFSAEFPKEGPSILRIQQVVRGDSAAYFCASSPGHVNNSPLHFGNGTRLTVT.

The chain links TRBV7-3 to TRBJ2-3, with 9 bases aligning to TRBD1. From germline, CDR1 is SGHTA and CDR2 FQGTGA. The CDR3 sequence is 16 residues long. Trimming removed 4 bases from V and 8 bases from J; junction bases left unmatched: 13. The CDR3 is CASSSYGTGREATQYF. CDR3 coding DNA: TGTGCCAGCAGCTCGTATGGGACAGGGAGGGAAGCTACGCAGTATTTT.

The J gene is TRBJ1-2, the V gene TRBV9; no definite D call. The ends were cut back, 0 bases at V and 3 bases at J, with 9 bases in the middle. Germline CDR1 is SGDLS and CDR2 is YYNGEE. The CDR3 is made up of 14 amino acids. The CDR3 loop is CASSVGRTDYGYTF. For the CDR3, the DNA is TGTGCCAGCAGCGTAGGAAGGACGGACTATGGCTACACCTTC.

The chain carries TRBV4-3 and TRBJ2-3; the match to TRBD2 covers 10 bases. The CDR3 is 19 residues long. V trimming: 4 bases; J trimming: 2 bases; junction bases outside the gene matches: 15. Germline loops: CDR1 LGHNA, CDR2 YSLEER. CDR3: CASSLYNLPLAGDTDTQYF. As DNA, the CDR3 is TGCGCCAGCAGCCTATACAACCTACCGCTAGCGGGAGACACAGATACGCAGTATTTT.

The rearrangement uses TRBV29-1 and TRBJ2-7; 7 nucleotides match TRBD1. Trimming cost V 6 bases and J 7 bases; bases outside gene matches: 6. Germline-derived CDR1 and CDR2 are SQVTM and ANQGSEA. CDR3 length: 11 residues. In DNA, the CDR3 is TGCAGCGTAAGACAGGGCTCGGAGCAGTACTTC. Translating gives CSVRQGSEQYF.

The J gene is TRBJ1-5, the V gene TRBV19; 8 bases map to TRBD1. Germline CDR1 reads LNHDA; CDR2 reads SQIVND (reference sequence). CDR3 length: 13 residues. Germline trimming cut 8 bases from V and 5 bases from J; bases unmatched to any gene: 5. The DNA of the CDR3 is TGTGCCAGTCAACAGGGGGGAGATCAGCCCCAGCATTTT. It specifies CASQQGGDQPQHF.

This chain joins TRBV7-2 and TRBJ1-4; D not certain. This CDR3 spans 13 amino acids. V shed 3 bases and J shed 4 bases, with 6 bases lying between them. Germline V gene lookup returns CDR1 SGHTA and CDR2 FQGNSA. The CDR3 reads CASSFSLNEKLFF. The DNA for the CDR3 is TGTGCCAGCAGCTTTTCCCTTAATGAAAAACTGTTTTTT. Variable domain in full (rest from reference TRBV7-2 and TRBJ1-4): GAGVSQSPSNKVTEKGKDVELRCDPISGHTALYWYRQSLGQGLEFLIYFQGNSAPDKSGLPSDRFSAERTGGSVSTLTIQRTQQEDSAVYLCASSFSLNEKLFFGSGTQLSVL.

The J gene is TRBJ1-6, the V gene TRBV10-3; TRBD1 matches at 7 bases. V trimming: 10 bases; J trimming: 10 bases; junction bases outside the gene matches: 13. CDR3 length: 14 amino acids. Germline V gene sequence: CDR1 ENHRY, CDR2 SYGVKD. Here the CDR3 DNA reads TGTGCCACATCCACAGGGGTTCTAGAATCACCCCTCCACTTT. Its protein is CATSTGVLESPLHF.

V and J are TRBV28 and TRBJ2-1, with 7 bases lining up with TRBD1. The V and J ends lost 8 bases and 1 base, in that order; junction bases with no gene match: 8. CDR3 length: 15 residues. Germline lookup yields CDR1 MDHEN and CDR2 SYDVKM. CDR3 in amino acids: CASGTGALSYNEQFF. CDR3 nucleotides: TGTGCCAGCGGAACAGGGGCCCTTTCCTACAATGAGCAGTTCTTC. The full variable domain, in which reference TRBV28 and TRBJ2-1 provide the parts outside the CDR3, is DVKVTQSSRYLVKRTGEKVFLECVQDMDHENMFWYRQDPGLGLRLIYFSYDVKMKEKGDIPEGYSVSREKKERFSLILESASTNQTSMYLCASGTGALSYNEQFFGPGTRLTVL.

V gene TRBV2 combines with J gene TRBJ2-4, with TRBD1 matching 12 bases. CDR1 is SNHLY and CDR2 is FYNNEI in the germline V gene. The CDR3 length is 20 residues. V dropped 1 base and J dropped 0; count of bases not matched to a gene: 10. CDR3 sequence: CASSEGFGTGGFLAKNIQYF. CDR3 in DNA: TGTGCCAGCAGTGAAGGGTTTGGGACAGGGGGCTTCCTAGCCAAAAACATTCAGTACTTC.

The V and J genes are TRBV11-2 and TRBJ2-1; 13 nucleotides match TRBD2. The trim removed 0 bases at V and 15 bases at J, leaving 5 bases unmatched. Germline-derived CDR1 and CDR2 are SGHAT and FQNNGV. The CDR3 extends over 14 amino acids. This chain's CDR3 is CASSLDVTSGRRFF. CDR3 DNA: TGTGCCAGCAGCTTAGATGTGACTAGCGGGAGGCGGTTCTTC.

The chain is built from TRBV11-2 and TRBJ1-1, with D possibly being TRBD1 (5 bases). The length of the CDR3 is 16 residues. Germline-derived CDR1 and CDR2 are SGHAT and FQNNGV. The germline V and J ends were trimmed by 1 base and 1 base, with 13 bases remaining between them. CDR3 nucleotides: TGTGCCAGCAGCTTAGTTGGGGGGTTCCCGAACACTGAAGCTTTCTTT. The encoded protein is CASSLVGGFPNTEAFF.

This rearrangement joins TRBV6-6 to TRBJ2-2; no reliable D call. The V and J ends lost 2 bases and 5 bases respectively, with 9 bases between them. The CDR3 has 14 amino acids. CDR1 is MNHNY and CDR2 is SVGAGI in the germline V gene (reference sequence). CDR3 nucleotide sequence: TGTGCCAGCAGTTACACAGTAATGACCGGGGAGCTGTTTTTT. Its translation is CASSYTVMTGELFF.

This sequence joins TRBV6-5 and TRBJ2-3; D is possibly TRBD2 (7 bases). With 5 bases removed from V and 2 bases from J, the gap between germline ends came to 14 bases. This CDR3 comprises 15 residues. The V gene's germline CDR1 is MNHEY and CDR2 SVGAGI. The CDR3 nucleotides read TGTGCCAGCAGTGCCGGGGGGCCCGTCACAGATACGCAGTATTTT. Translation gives CASSAGGPVTDTQYF.

CDR3 sequence (DNA): TGTGCCAGCGGACTTGCGGGGTTTAATGAAAAACTGTTTTTT. It yields the protein CASGLAGFNEKLFF. The chain combines TRBV5-4 with TRBJ1-4; D unresolved. The CDR3 covers 14 residues. Germline CDR1 and CDR2: SGHNT and YYREEE (reference sequence). Trimming shortened V by 7 bases and J by 4 bases, and 14 bases separated the two germline ends.

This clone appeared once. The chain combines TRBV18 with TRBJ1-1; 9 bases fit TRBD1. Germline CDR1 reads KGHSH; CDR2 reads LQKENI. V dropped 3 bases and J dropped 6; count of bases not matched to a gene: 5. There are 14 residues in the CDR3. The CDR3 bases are TGTGCCAGCTCACCGGGGACAGGGCTGTCTGAAGCTTTCTTT. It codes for CASSPGTGLSEAFF. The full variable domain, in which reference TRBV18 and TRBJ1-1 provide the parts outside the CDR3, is NAGVMQNPRHLVRRRGQEARLRCSPMKGHSHVYWYRQLPEEGLKFMVYLQKENIIDESGMPKERFSAEFPKEGPSILRIQQVVRGDSAAYFCASSPGTGLSEAFFGQGTRLTVV.

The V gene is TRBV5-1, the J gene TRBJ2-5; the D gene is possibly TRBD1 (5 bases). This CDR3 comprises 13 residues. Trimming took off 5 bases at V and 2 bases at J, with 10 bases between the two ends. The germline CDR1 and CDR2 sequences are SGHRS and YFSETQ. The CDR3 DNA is TGCGCCAGCAGTGGACAACTACAAGAGACCCAGTACTTC. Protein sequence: CASSGQLQETQYF.